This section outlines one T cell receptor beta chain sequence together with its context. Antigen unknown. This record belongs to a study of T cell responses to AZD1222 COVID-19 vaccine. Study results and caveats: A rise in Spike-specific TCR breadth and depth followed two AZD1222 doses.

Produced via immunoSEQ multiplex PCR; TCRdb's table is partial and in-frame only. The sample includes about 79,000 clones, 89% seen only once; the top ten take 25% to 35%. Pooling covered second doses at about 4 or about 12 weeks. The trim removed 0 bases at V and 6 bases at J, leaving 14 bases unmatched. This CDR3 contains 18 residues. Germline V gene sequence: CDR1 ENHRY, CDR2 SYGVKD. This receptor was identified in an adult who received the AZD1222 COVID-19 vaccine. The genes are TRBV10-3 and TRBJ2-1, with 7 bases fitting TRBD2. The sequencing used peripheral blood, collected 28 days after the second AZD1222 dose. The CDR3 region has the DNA TGTGCCATCAGTGAGTCTGGGGCGGGAGTGGGGCCCCGCAATGAGCAGTTCTTC. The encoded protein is CAISESGAGVGPRNEQFF.